This TCR beta chain emerged from a study of blood T cells in healthy people across ages. In germline, CDR1 is SGHVS, CDR2 FNYEAQ. The CDR3 is 18 residues long. Trimming pared 0 bases from V and 0 bases from J, leaving 14 bases between. Using a J-beta primer mix together with a sample-barcoded 5' primer, a second PCR was run for roughly 7 to 12 cycles. MiXCR was run by TCRdb on the 5' RACE reads, yielding one entry per CDR3 protein. The data contain around 320,000 distinct CDR3 sequences, around 30% of them singletons. V gene TRBV7-6 combines with J gene TRBJ1-4, with D unclear. This sequence originates from a woman aged 70-85 years in good health. Sequencing was done on a sample of blood. CDR3 DNA sequence: TGTGCCAGCAGCTTAGCACCCACAAGCCGTGCAACTAATGAAAAACTGTTTTTT. It yields the protein CASSLAPTSRATNEKLFF. The whole variable domain, filled in from reference TRBV7-6 and TRBJ1-4, reads GAGVSQSPRYKVTKRGQDVALRCDPISGHVSLYWYRQALGQGPEFLTYFNYEAQQDKSGLPNDRFSAERPEGSISTLTIQRTEQRDSAMYRCASSLAPTSRATNEKLFFGSGTQLSVL.